The clone carrying this T cell receptor beta chain was found once. Its antigen is currently unknown. The data were obtained in a study of shared clonotypes between healthy human individuals. Splitting of each subset's genomic DNA was done evenly across several immunoSEQ plates. Here immunoSEQ multiplex PCR was the method, and the copy in TCRdb shows in-frame clones only, minus some. The sample comprises around 2.3 million clones, around 95% of which are singletons, and 0.13% rests with the top ten. The CD4+ fraction was divided into a CD45RA+ naive subset and a CD45RA-negative memory subset. Study outcomes and limitations: On the whole, naive subsets had larger estimated richness than memory subsets had. About 5% was the fraction of naive CD4 clonotypes found shared across a few donors.

V gave up 5 bases and J gave up 5 bases, with 14 bases separating them. The CDR3 runs to 14 residues. Germline V gene data show CDR1 as SGHRS and CDR2 as YFSETQ. The sequenced material came from naive CD4+ T cells sorted from blood. Subset defined: CD45RA+ positively selected. This chain connects TRBV5-1 to TRBJ1-5; D uncertain. This receptor was taken from a man younger than 35 in good health. For the CDR3, the DNA is TGCGCCAGCAGTGACCTCCCAGGTGATCAGCCCCAGCATTTT. Encoded protein: CASSDLPGDQPQHF.